Below, one T cell receptor (beta chain) is given with its context. Antigen specificity is unknown. These data originate in a study of early T cells in non-severe SARS-CoV-2 infection. The wider study: Investigators sequenced bulk RNA drawn from unsorted whole blood, and chains remained unpaired.

Individual cDNA molecules each received unique molecular identifiers attached to them. TCRdb called the 5' RACE reads again in MiXCR, with one record for every CDR3 protein. The sample lists some 64,000 distinct CDR3 sequences; more than 8.5% were seen once. Findings of the study overall: CD4 and private specificities were missed by VDJdb matching, which favored anti-spike CD8 responses.

The CDR3 runs 13 residues. The V and J ends lost 1 base and 0 bases respectively, with 4 bases between them. Germline-derived CDR1 and CDR2 are LGHDT and YNNKEL (reference sequence). The sequencing here drew on whole blood, taken at baseline. The chain carries TRBV3-1 and TRBJ2-7; D is undetermined. This clonotype was sampled from an adult who was a healthcare worker with PCR-confirmed SARS-CoV-2 infection or an uninfected control (not recorded which). The CDR3 is CASSQGISYEQYF. DNA for the CDR3: TGTGCCAGCAGCCAAGGGATCTCCTACGAGCAGTACTTC.